What follows is one TCR beta chain and its context. Assay: immunoSEQ multiplex PCR; the TCRdb copy retains only in-frame clones and omits some. The sample lists around 61,000 clones; 82% were seen once. This specimen belongs to a study of OX40 agonist ivuxolimab in advanced cancers. Germline CDR1 and CDR2: SGHNT and YENEEA. The CDR3 consists of 15 residues. The V gene lost 6 bases and the J gene lost 2 bases, with 16 bases spanning the gap. The clonotype comes from an adult with an advanced solid tumor such as melanoma, head and neck, liver or kidney cancer. The chain carries TRBV11-3 and TRBJ1-2, with D tentatively TRBD1 (6 bases). The sequences come from CD4+ or CD8+ T cells sorted from blood, collected in a trial of the OX40 agonist ivuxolimab. CDR3 sequence (DNA): TGTGCCAGCAGACCCATCCCGGGACACAACTATGGCTACACCTTC. Translation: CASRPIPGHNYGYTF.